This note documents a single T cell receptor (beta chain) sequence. Its specificity is not known. Sorted CD4+ subsets: naive, central memory, regulatory, stem cell-like memory (CD45RO/CCR7/CD25/CD127/CD95/CD27 panel). The data belong to a study of beta chain features in type 1 diabetes. Study-wide points: Fewer junction insertions and more nucleotide deletions appeared in type 1 diabetes patients. A moderate, significant TCRB CDR3 shortening appeared in type 1 diabetes across four CD4+ subsets.

What was sequenced were expressed TCRB transcripts, since all of the isolated RNA had been reverse transcribed. The average read count of naive, central memory and regulatory T cell samples was 3 million to 4 million. Data came from immunoSEQ multiplex PCR; TCRdb stores just in-frame clones and leaves some out. The sample holds a few hundred thousand clones, around 16% seen once. CDR1 is SQVTM and CDR2 is ANQGSEA in the germline V gene. Trimming took 0 bases from V and 4 from J, leaving 7 bases between them. There are 13 residues in the CDR3. This rearrangement joins TRBV29-1 to TRBJ1-5; D is possibly TRBD1 (5 bases). The receptor comes from a woman under 30 in good health. Sequences were obtained from naive CD4+ T cells from blood. The DNA for the CDR3 is TGCAGCGTTGAAGAGGGGGGAAATCAGCCCCAGCATTTT. As protein: CSVEEGGNQPQHF.